The clone carrying this T cell receptor beta chain was detected only a few times. The data derive from a study of cytomegalovirus exposure and HLA in healthy donors. PCR primers comprised 60 Vbeta and 13 Jbeta primers. The data were produced by immunoSEQ multiplex PCR, yet TCRdb's version contains in-frame clones alone and is incomplete. Altogether around 230,000 clones are present, approximately 81% being singletons, with the ten largest covering roughly 0.24%. Germline V lookup: CDR1 SNHLY, CDR2 FYNNEI. The CDR3 sequence is 15 residues long. The J segment lost 5 bases and the V segment lost 7 bases, leaving 10 bases of the junction unmatched.

The sequence came from a girl aged 2 to 10 in good health and CMV-seronegative. The chain is built from TRBV2 and TRBJ1-4; 7 nucleotides line up with TRBD1. Material for sequencing was PBMCs. CDR3 bases: TGTGCCAGCAATCCACAGGGGTCCCACAATGAAAAACTGTTTTTT. It specifies CASNPQGSHNEKLFF.